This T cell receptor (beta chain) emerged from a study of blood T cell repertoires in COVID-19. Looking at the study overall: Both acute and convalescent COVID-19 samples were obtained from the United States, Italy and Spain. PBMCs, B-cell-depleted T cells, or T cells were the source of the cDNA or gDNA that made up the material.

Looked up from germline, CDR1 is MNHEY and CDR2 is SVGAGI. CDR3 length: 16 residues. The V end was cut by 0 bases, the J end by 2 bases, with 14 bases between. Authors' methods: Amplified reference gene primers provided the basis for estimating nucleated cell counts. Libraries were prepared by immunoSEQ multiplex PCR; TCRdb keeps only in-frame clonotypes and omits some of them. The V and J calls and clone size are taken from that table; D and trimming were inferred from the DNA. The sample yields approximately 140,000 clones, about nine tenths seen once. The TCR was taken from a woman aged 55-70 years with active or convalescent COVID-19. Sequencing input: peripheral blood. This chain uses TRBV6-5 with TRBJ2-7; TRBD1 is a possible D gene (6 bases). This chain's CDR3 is CASSYSIQGTTYEQYF. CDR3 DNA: TGTGCCAGCAGTTACTCGATACAGGGCACTACCTACGAGCAGTACTTC.